The 17 T cell receptor beta chains reported below all come from one sample, sequenced in a study of blood T cell repertoires in COVID-19. Data came from immunoSEQ multiplex PCR; TCRdb stores just in-frame clones and leaves some out. The table lists approximately 480,000 clones, roughly 87% of them singletons, with 0.65% to 0.9% in the top ten. The sequenced material came from PBMCs or T cells enriched from blood (not recorded which). The source is a woman aged 18 to 35 who had recovered from COVID-19.

The rearrangement links TRBV18 to TRBJ2-3; D not resolved. V lost 5 bases and J lost 5, with 17 bases in between. This CDR3 is built from 15 residues. The germline gives CDR1 KGHSH, CDR2 LQKENI. The DNA of the CDR3 is TGTGCCAGCTCAGTAGCCGCCCCTCCGGGAGATACGCAGTATTTT. Translation: CASSVAAPPGDTQYF.

J is TRBJ1-5 and V is TRBV18, with D tentatively TRBD1 (6 bases). This CDR3 has 13 amino acids. CDR1 KGHSH and CDR2 LQKENI come from the germline V gene. Trimming stripped 2 bases from V and 7 bases from J, with 9 bases between. The chain's CDR3 is CASSPAGDQPQHF. In DNA, the CDR3 is TGTGCCAGCTCACCAGCAGGGGACCAGCCCCAGCATTTT.

This CDR3 reads CAISKDKEDSYEQYF. The CDR3, as DNA: TGTGCCATCAGTAAGGACAAAGAAGATTCCTACGAGCAGTACTTC. This chain links TRBV10-3 with TRBJ2-7; D may be TRBD1 (5 bases). CDR1 is ENHRY and CDR2 is SYGVKD in the germline V gene. V was pared by 5 bases and J by 1 base, with 15 bases between. The CDR3 loop spans 15 amino acids.

This clone came up a few times. CDR3 sequence: CASSVREITEAFF. DNA for the CDR3: TGTGCCAGCAGTGTGAGGGAAATCACTGAAGCTTTCTTT. The chain employs TRBV2 and TRBJ1-1, with D hard to call. V was trimmed by 4 bases and J by 4 bases, leaving 10 bases between them. CDR3 size: 13 residues. The germline V gene has CDR1 SNHLY and CDR2 FYNNEI.

This clone was picked up one time. The genes are TRBV5-1 and TRBJ1-4, with 8 bases fitting TRBD1. The CDR3 is 15 residues long. CDR1 and CDR2 (germline): SGHRS, YFSETQ. After removal of 4 bases from V and 7 bases from J, the junction contained 9 bases not matched to a gene. The CDR3, as DNA: TGCGCCAGCAGCCCGTCACCACAGGGGGGTGAAAAACTGTTTTTT. Protein sequence: CASSPSPQGGEKLFF.

The rearrangement links TRBV30 to TRBJ2-7; 7 bases match TRBD1. The V and J ends lost 2 bases and 6 bases, in that order; junction bases with no gene match: 10. CDR3 length: 14 residues. CDR1 is GTSNPN and CDR2 is SVGIG in the germline V gene (reference sequence). CDR3 coding DNA: TGTGCCTGGAGTAAAAAGGGGGCCGCATCCGAGCAGTACTTC. The encoded protein is CAWSKKGAASEQYF.

This sequence joins TRBV7-2 and TRBJ1-2; D might be TRBD1 (6 bases). This CDR3 has 15 amino acids. Germline V gene sequence: CDR1 SGHTA, CDR2 FQGNSA. The germline V and J ends were trimmed by 6 bases and 4 bases, with 18 bases remaining between them. As DNA, the CDR3 is TGTGCCAGCAGTTTGACGGACAGACTATCCTATGGCTACACCTTC. It encodes CASSLTDRLSYGYTF.

The CDR3 nucleotides are TGTGCCAGCAAGACGGGACTGGATAACACTGAAGCTTTCTTT. Its protein product is CASKTGLDNTEAFF. The chain is built from TRBV6-5 and TRBJ1-1, with a possible D match to TRBD1 (5 bases). Germline values: CDR1 MNHEY, CDR2 SVGAGI. This CDR3 comprises 14 residues. V was trimmed by 7 bases and J by 2 bases, leaving 14 bases between them.

This chain links TRBV20-1 with TRBJ2-2, with D possibly being TRBD2 (6 bases). CDR1 and CDR2 from the germline V gene are DFQATT and SNEGSKA (reference sequence). This CDR3 has 15 residues. V was trimmed by 3 bases and J by 5 bases, leaving 16 bases between them. The CDR3: CSASSFPAGTGELFF. The CDR3, as DNA: TGCAGTGCTAGTAGTTTCCCGGCGGGGACCGGGGAGCTGTTTTTT.

V and J are TRBV19 and TRBJ1-2, with D maybe TRBD1 (6 bases). This CDR3 has 14 amino acids. In germline, CDR1 is LNHDA, CDR2 SQIVND (reference sequence). V was shortened by 5 bases and J by 3 bases, with 13 bases between the two germline ends. The CDR3 DNA reads TGTGCCAGTAGTCCGGCGGACAGTTACTATGGCTACACCTTC. Translated, it gives CASSPADSYYGYTF.

The chain recombines TRBV19 with TRBJ1-2; D may be TRBD1 (5 bases). Trimming took off 5 bases at V and 5 bases at J, with 12 bases between the two ends. CDR3 length: 13 residues. Germline V lookup: CDR1 LNHDA, CDR2 SQIVND (reference sequence). The CDR3 nucleotides read TGTGCCAGTAGTCGGGAGGGGTATTATGGCTACACCTTC. Translation: CASSREGYYGYTF.

This clone was seen a handful of times. V usage is TRBV27 and J usage is TRBJ1-4; D call uncertain. The V gene lost 3 bases and the J gene lost 0 bases, with 14 bases spanning the gap. The germline gives CDR1 MNHEY, CDR2 SMNVEV (reference sequence). This CDR3 comprises 17 residues. CDR3 in amino acids: CASSFRSNAATNEKLFF. The CDR3 DNA sequence: TGTGCCAGCAGTTTCCGGTCAAATGCTGCAACTAATGAAAAACTGTTTTTT. Full variable domain (remainder filled in from reference TRBV27 and TRBJ1-4): EAQVTQNPRYLITVTGKKLTVTCSQNMNHEYMSWYRQDPGLGLRQIYYSMNVEVTDKGDVPEGYKVSRKEKRNFPLILESPSPNQTSLYFCASSFRSNAATNEKLFFGSGTQLSVL.

This clone was seen only once. The CDR3 DNA is TGCGCCAGCAGCTTTCAAGCGGGGGGGACCTCATCCCCGCAGTATTTT. Translation gives CASSFQAGGTSSPQYF. V gene TRBV5-1 combines with J gene TRBJ2-3; 10 bases agree with TRBD2. Germline V gives CDR1 SGHRS, CDR2 YFSETQ. CDR3 length: 16 residues. The V and J ends lost 2 bases and 10 bases, in that order; junction bases with no gene match: 13. Looking up the rest from reference TRBV5-1 and TRBJ2-3 gives the full variable domain: KAGVTQTPRYLIKTRGQQVTLSCSPISGHRSVSWYQQTPGQGLQFLFEYFSETQRNKGNFPGRFSGRQFSNSRSEMNVSTLELGDSALYLCASSFQAGGTSSPQYFGPGTRLTVL.

The CDR3 sequence is CASTSLRQKEEPQHF. DNA for the CDR3: TGTGCCAGTACCTCACTCCGACAGAAAGAGGAGCCCCAGCATTTT. V and J are TRBV19 and TRBJ1-5, with D maybe TRBD1 (5 bases). The germline V gene encodes CDR1 LNHDA and CDR2 SQIVND (reference sequence). With 7 bases removed from V and 8 bases from J, the gap between germline ends came to 21 bases. CDR3 length: 15 amino acids.

The gene calls are TRBV10-3 and TRBJ1-3; D gene unclear. Germline loops: CDR1 ENHRY, CDR2 SYGVKD. This CDR3 has 17 amino acids. V dropped 4 bases and J dropped 0 bases, with 16 bases sitting between them. CDR3 amino acids: CAISAHSTGTSGNTIYF. CDR3 nucleotides: TGTGCCATCAGTGCTCATTCGACGGGAACCTCTGGAAACACCATATATTTT.

The CDR3 region has the DNA TGTGCCAGCAGAGGGACAGGGTGGGTGGCTGAAGCTTTCTTT. It is translated as CASRGTGWVAEAFF. This chain connects TRBV6-5 to TRBJ1-1; 9 nucleotides match TRBD1. J was trimmed by 6 bases and V by 6 bases; bases with no gene match: 8. This CDR3 has 14 amino acids. The V gene's germline CDR1 is MNHEY and CDR2 SVGAGI.

The V call is TRBV7-8, the J call TRBJ1-2; D perhaps matches TRBD1 (6 bases). CDR3 length equals 16 residues. Germline assignment: CDR1 SGHVS and CDR2 FQNEAQ. Trimming cost V 1 base and J 1 base, with 13 bases left between them. The CDR3 reads CASSLGLGDNNYGYTF. DNA for the CDR3: TGTGCCAGCAGCTTAGGATTGGGGGACAATAACTATGGCTACACCTTC.